Listed below are T cell receptor beta chains from one sample, sequenced in a study of cytomegalovirus exposure and HLA in healthy donors. Method: immunoSEQ multiplex PCR; TCRdb's copy keeps in-frame clones and lacks some. Here the sample spans approximately 170,000 clones, around 78% being singletons. The specimen was PBMCs. These TCRs come from a man aged 40-55 years in good health and CMV-seronegative. Each CDR3 is given with its conserved first and last residue. Fields, in order: J gene, V gene, clone size, D gene, CDR3 protein, CDR3 DNA. D genes are given only for firm matches. Only some rows state a clone size, as once, few, many or a class for expanded clones.

J: TRBJ1-1
V: TRBV6-6
size: few
D: TRBD1
CDR3: CASTQTGMAEAFF
DNA: TGTGCCAGCACCCAGACAGGGATGGCTGAAGCTTTCTTT

J: TRBJ2-2
V: TRBV5-1
size: NA
D: TRBD2
CDR3: CASSLVTGGNAGELFF
DNA: TGCGCCAGCAGCTTGGTAACGGGAGGGAACGCCGGGGAGCTGTTTTTT

J: TRBJ1-4
V: TRBV2
size: NA
D: NA
CDR3: CASSYTGNEKLFF
DNA: TGTGCCAGCAGCTACACCGGGAATGAAAAACTGTTTTTT

J: TRBJ2-2
V: TRBV7-9
size: NA
D: NA
CDR3: CASSLVRGNTGELFF
DNA: TGTGCCAGCAGCTTAGTCAGGGGGAACACCGGGGAGCTGTTTTTT

J: TRBJ1-2
V: TRBV6-4
size: NA
D: TRBD1
CDR3: CASSRQGKFGYTF
DNA: TGTGCCAGCAGTCGACAGGGGAAGTTTGGCTACACCTTC

J: TRBJ2-1
V: TRBV19
size: NA
D: TRBD2
CDR3: CASSPSGSSYNEQFF
DNA: TGTGCCAGTAGTCCTAGCGGCAGCTCCTACAATGAGCAGTTCTTC

J: TRBJ2-2
V: TRBV18
size: NA
D: NA
CDR3: CASSPPAGITGELFF
DNA: TGTGCCAGCTCACCACCGGCGGGAATAACCGGGGAGCTGTTTTTT

J: TRBJ2-7
V: TRBV5-4
size: NA
D: TRBD2
CDR3: CASQTGLAGAHEQYF
DNA: TGTGCCAGCCAAACTGGACTAGCGGGAGCCCACGAGCAGTACTTC

J: TRBJ2-1
V: TRBV19
size: NA
D: NA
CDR3: CASSISLKNEQFF
DNA: TGTGCCAGTAGTATCAGTCTGAAAAATGAGCAGTTCTTC

J: TRBJ2-3
V: TRBV6-4
size: few
D: TRBD2
CDR3: CASSDGAGVATDTQYF
DNA: TGTGCCAGCAGTGACGGGGCGGGAGTTGCCACAGATACGCAGTATTTT

J: TRBJ2-7
V: TRBV5-6
size: NA
D: NA
CDR3: CASSLSQGLASYEQYF
DNA: TGTGCCAGCAGCCTGTCACAGGGATTAGCCTCCTACGAGCAGTACTTC

J: TRBJ2-7
V: TRBV14
size: NA
D: TRBD1
CDR3: CASFGTGFRKTSYEQYF
DNA: TGTGCCAGCTTCGGGACAGGGTTCCGAAAAACCTCCTACGAGCAGTACTTC

J: TRBJ2-3
V: TRBV28
size: NA
D: TRBD1
CDR3: CASSPSPGQEPTDTQYF
DNA: TGTGCCAGCAGCCCCTCCCCGGGACAGGAGCCCACAGATACGCAGTATTTT

J: TRBJ1-1
V: TRBV7-6
size: medium-sized
D: NA
CDR3: CASSLPGAIEAFF
DNA: TGTGCCAGCAGCTTACCAGGGGCCATCGAAGCTTTCTTT

J: TRBJ1-2
V: TRBV6-6
size: NA
D: NA
CDR3: CASRTLQVGYTF
DNA: TGTGCCAGCAGAACCTTACAAGTGGGCTACACCTTC

J: TRBJ1-1
V: TRBV25-1
size: NA
D: NA
CDR3: CASRETEAFF
DNA: TGTGCCAGCAGGGAGACTGAAGCTTTCTTT

J: TRBJ2-5
V: TRBV30
size: NA
D: TRBD1
CDR3: CAWRTDRGETQYF
DNA: TGTGCCTGGAGAACCGACAGGGGAGAGACCCAGTACTTC

J: TRBJ1-4
V: TRBV5-6
size: NA
D: NA
CDR3: CASSGGRDEKLFF
DNA: TGTGCCAGCAGCGGGGGCCGGGATGAAAAACTGTTTTTT

J: TRBJ2-1
V: TRBV5-6
size: once
D: TRBD2
CDR3: CASSFSSGRGENEQFF
DNA: TGTGCCAGCAGCTTCTCCAGCGGGAGAGGTGAAAATGAGCAGTTCTTC

J: TRBJ2-1
V: TRBV28
size: NA
D: TRBD2
CDR3: CASSPGDSGRAGEQFF
DNA: TGTGCCAGCAGCCCCGGTGATAGCGGGAGGGCCGGTGAGCAGTTCTTC

J: TRBJ2-7
V: TRBV28
size: NA
D: NA
CDR3: CASRGGGVNEQYF
DNA: TGTGCCAGCAGAGGGGGGGGAGTCAACGAGCAGTACTTC

J: TRBJ2-3
V: TRBV11-3
size: NA
D: TRBD2
CDR3: CASSSGLDTDTQYF
DNA: TGTGCCAGCAGCTCTGGACTAGACACAGATACGCAGTATTTT

J: TRBJ2-6
V: TRBV7-3
size: NA
D: NA
CDR3: CASSLTGTPNSGANGLTF
DNA: TGTGCCAGCAGCTTAACCGGGACACCAAACTCTGGGGCCAACGGCCTGACTTTC

J: TRBJ2-7
V: TRBV6-5
size: NA
D: NA
CDR3: CASSELSGEQYF
DNA: TGTGCCAGCAGTGAACTGTCAGGCGAGCAGTACTTC

J: TRBJ2-1
V: TRBV11-2
size: NA
D: TRBD2
CDR3: CASNPSAGDRLSEQFF
DNA: TGTGCCAGCAACCCCTCGGCGGGAGATCGTTTGAGTGAGCAGTTCTTC

J: TRBJ2-7
V: TRBV27
size: NA
D: TRBD1
CDR3: CASRVVTTGGYEQYF
DNA: TGTGCCAGCAGGGTTGTGACGACAGGGGGCTACGAGCAGTACTTC

J: TRBJ1-5
V: TRBV28
size: NA
D: TRBD1
CDR3: CASSLLSGGGNQPQHF
DNA: TGTGCCAGCAGTTTACTCTCAGGGGGCGGCAATCAGCCCCAGCATTTT

J: TRBJ2-1
V: TRBV10-3
size: NA
D: NA
CDR3: CAISGSGTSGTYNEQFF
DNA: TGTGCCATCAGTGGAAGTGGAACGAGCGGGACATACAATGAGCAGTTCTTC

J: TRBJ2-2
V: TRBV7-2
size: NA
D: TRBD2
CDR3: CASSPGLAGYTGELFF
DNA: TGTGCCAGCAGCCCGGGACTAGCGGGTTACACCGGGGAGCTGTTTTTT

J: TRBJ2-7
V: TRBV14
size: few
D: NA
CDR3: CASSQDLGGPLYEQYF
DNA: TGTGCCAGCAGCCAAGATTTAGGGGGACCACTCTACGAGCAGTACTTC

J: TRBJ1-1
V: TRBV27
size: once
D: NA
CDR3: CASIINRAGTEAFF
DNA: TGTGCCAGCATTATTAACAGGGCGGGCACTGAAGCTTTCTTT

J: TRBJ2-4
V: TRBV27
size: NA
D: NA
CDR3: CASSPLAKNSQYF
DNA: TGTGCCAGCAGTCCCCTAGCCAAAAACAGTCAGTACTTC

J: TRBJ2-2
V: TRBV27
size: NA
D: NA
CDR3: CASTSLNTGELFF
DNA: TGTGCCAGCACTTCACTGAACACCGGGGAGCTGTTTTTT

J: TRBJ1-5
V: TRBV7-2
size: few
D: NA
CDR3: CASSPSGNQPQHF
DNA: TGTGCCAGCAGCCCAAGCGGCAATCAGCCCCAGCATTTT

J: TRBJ2-7
V: TRBV6-1
size: NA
D: TRBD2
CDR3: CASRSLGLAVYEQYF
DNA: TGTGCCAGCAGGAGCCTCGGACTAGCGGTCTACGAGCAGTACTTC

J: TRBJ1-5
V: TRBV11-2
size: NA
D: TRBD1
CDR3: CASSRDRGGFQPQHF
DNA: TGTGCCAGCAGCCGGGACAGGGGGGGATTTCAGCCCCAGCATTTT

J: TRBJ2-7
V: TRBV28
size: NA
D: NA
CDR3: CASSPGRRLEYSYEQYF
DNA: TGTGCCAGCAGTCCTGGGAGGCGGCTGGAGTACTCCTACGAGCAGTACTTC

J: TRBJ1-4
V: TRBV9
size: NA
D: TRBD1
CDR3: CASSETGAGEKLFF
DNA: TGTGCCAGCAGCGAAACAGGGGCAGGCGAAAAACTGTTTTTT

J: TRBJ1-2
V: TRBV5-1
size: NA
D: NA
CDR3: CASSPAGDYGYTF
DNA: TGCGCCAGCAGCCCGGCAGGGGACTATGGCTACACCTTC

J: TRBJ1-2
V: TRBV29-1
size: NA
D: TRBD1
CDR3: CSVTVGQRENYGYTF
DNA: TGCAGCGTCACAGTGGGACAGCGGGAGAACTATGGCTACACCTTC

J: TRBJ2-7
V: TRBV7-3
size: NA
D: TRBD2
CDR3: CASSLTAGARYEQYF
DNA: TGTGCCAGCAGCTTAACAGCGGGAGCTCGATACGAGCAGTACTTC

J: TRBJ2-4
V: TRBV7-9
size: NA
D: NA
CDR3: CASSLDYLDIQYF
DNA: TGTGCCAGCAGTTTGGACTACTTGGACATTCAGTACTTC

J: TRBJ1-2
V: TRBV5-6
size: NA
D: TRBD1
CDR3: CASSFQGTGGYTF
DNA: TGTGCCAGCAGCTTCCAGGGGACAGGTGGCTACACCTTC

J: TRBJ1-1
V: TRBV19
size: NA
D: NA
CDR3: CASSMRDFTEAFF
DNA: TGTGCCAGTAGTATGCGGGACTTTACTGAAGCTTTCTTT

J: TRBJ2-7
V: TRBV7-6
size: NA
D: NA
CDR3: CASSAGPLSYEQYF
DNA: TGTGCCAGCAGCGCGGGACCCCTCTCCTACGAGCAGTACTTC

J: TRBJ2-1
V: TRBV5-6
size: NA
D: NA
CDR3: CASSSYNEQFF
DNA: TGTGCCAGCAGCTCTTACAATGAGCAGTTCTTC

J: TRBJ2-7
V: TRBV10-3
size: NA
D: NA
CDR3: CVISDRGLSAYEQYF
DNA: TGTGTCATCAGTGACCGGGGACTCAGCGCCTACGAGCAGTACTTC

J: TRBJ1-3
V: TRBV7-8
size: once
D: NA
CDR3: CASSDQAPSGNTIYF
DNA: TGTGCCAGCAGCGATCAAGCACCATCTGGAAACACCATATATTTT

J: TRBJ2-7
V: TRBV4-1
size: NA
D: NA
CDR3: CASSQDWAYEQYF
DNA: TGCGCCAGCAGCCAAGATTGGGCTTACGAGCAGTACTTC

J: TRBJ2-1
V: TRBV27
size: NA
D: NA
CDR3: CASTGTLDNEQFF
DNA: TGTGCCAGCACGGGGACTCTGGACAATGAGCAGTTCTTC

J: TRBJ1-4
V: TRBV7-2
size: few
D: NA
CDR3: CASSLRRDEKLFF
DNA: TGTGCCAGCAGCTTACGGAGGGACGAAAAACTGTTTTTT

J: TRBJ2-4
V: TRBV2
size: NA
D: NA
CDR3: CASRVSTKNIQYF
DNA: TGTGCCAGCAGGGTATCTACCAAAAACATTCAGTACTTC